This TCR beta chain comes out of a study of beta chain features in type 1 diabetes. Regarding the study as a whole: Significant though moderate, a shortening of TCRB CDR3s appeared in all four CD4+ subsets of Type 1 diabetes patients.

Expressed TCRB transcripts were sequenced because the isolated RNA had all been reverse transcribed beforehand. Here immunoSEQ multiplex PCR was the method, and the copy in TCRdb shows in-frame clones only, minus some. The sample holds more than 300,000 clones, around an eighth seen once. This clone has only a few counts. The antigen remains undetermined. CDR3 length: 12 residues. V gave up 1 base and J gave up 7 bases, with 7 bases separating them. Germline-derived CDR1 and CDR2 are LGHNA and YNFKEQ. Sequencing was carried out using naive CD4+ T cells from blood. The TCR comes from a woman under 30 with type 1 diabetes. This rearrangement joins TRBV4-2 to TRBJ1-2; D is unresolved. The CDR3: CASSQAEGGYTF. The DNA for the CDR3 is TGTGCCAGCAGCCAAGCCGAGGGTGGCTACACCTTC.